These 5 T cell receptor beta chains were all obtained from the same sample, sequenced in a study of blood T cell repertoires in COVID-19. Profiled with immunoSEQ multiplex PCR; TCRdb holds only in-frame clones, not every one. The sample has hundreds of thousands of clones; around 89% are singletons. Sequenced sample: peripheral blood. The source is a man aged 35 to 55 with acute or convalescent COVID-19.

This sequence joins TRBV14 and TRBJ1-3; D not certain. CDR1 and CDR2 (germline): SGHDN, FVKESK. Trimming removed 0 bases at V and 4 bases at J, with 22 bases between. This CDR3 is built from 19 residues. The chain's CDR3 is CASSQEPVFLSYVGNTIYF. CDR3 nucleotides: TGTGCCAGCAGCCAAGAGCCGGTCTTTCTATCCTACGTGGGAAACACCATATATTTT.

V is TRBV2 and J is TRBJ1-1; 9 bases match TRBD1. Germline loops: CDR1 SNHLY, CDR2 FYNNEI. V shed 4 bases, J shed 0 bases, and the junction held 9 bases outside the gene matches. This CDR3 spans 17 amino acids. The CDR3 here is CASSVPGQGRMNTEAFF. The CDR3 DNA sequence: TGTGCCAGCAGTGTCCCGGGACAGGGCAGGATGAACACTGAAGCTTTCTTT.

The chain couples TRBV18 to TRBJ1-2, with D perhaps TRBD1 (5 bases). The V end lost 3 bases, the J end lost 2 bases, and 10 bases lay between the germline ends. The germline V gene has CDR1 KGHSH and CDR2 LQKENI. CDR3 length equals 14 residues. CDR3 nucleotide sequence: TGTGCCAGCTCACCGTTTGACAGCAACTATGGCTACACCTTC. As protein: CASSPFDSNYGYTF.

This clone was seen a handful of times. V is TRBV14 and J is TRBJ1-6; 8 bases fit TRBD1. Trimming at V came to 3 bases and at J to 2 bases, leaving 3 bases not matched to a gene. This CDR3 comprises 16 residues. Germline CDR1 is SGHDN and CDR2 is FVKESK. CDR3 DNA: TGTGCCAGCAGCCATCCAGGGGGCGCCTATAATTCACCCCTCCACTTT. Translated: CASSHPGGAYNSPLHF.

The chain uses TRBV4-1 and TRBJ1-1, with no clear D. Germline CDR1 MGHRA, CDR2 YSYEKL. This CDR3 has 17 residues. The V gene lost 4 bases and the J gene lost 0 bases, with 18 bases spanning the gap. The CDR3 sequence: CASSLNKGRALNTEAFF. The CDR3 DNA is TGCGCCAGCAGCCTAAATAAAGGGAGAGCCCTGAACACTGAAGCTTTCTTT.